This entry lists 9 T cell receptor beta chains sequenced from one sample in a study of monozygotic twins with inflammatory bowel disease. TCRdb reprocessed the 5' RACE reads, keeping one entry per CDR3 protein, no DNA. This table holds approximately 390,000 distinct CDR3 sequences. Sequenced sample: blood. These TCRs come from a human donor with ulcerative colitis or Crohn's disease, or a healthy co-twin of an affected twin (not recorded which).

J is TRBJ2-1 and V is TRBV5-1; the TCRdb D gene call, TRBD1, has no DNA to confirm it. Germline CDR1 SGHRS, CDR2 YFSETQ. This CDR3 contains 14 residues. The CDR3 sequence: CASSPRQGNNEQFF.

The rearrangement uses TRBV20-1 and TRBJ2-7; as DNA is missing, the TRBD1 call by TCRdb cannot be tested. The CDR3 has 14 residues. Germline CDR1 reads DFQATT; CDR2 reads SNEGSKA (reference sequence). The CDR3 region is CSARRGTFSYEQYF.

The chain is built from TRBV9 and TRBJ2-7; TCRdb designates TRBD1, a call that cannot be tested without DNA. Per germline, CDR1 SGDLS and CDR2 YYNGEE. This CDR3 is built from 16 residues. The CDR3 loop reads CASSQQPGQGLNEQYF.

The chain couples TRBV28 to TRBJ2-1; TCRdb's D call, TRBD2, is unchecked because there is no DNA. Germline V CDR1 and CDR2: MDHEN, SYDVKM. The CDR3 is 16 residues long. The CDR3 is CASIPTAGGGYNEQFF. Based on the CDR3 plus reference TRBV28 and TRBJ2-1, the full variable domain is DVKVTQSSRYLVKRTGEKVFLECVQDMDHENMFWYRQDPGLGLRLIYFSYDVKMKEKGDIPEGYSVSREKKERFSLILESASTNQTSMYLCASIPTAGGGYNEQFFGPGTRLTVL.

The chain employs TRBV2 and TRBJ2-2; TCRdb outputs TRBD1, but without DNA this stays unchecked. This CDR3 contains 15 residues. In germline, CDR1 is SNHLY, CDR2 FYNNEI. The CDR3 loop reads CASRKGQEYTGELFF.

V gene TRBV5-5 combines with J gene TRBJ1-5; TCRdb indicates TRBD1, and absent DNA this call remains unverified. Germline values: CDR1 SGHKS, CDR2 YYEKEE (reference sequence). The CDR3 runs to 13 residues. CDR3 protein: CASSQLQGQPQHF.

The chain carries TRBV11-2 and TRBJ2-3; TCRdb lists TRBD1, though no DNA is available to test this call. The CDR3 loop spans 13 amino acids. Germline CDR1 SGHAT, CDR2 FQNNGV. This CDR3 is CASSSDSGYTQYF.

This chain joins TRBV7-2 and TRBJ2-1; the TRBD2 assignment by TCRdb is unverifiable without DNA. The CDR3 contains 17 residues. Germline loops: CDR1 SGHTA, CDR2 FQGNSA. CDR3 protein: CASSLVARAGVVNEQFF.

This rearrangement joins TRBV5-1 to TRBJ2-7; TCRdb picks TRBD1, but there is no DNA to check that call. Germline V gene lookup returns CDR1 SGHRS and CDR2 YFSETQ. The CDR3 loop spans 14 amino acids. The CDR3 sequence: CASSNRDSSYEQYF.